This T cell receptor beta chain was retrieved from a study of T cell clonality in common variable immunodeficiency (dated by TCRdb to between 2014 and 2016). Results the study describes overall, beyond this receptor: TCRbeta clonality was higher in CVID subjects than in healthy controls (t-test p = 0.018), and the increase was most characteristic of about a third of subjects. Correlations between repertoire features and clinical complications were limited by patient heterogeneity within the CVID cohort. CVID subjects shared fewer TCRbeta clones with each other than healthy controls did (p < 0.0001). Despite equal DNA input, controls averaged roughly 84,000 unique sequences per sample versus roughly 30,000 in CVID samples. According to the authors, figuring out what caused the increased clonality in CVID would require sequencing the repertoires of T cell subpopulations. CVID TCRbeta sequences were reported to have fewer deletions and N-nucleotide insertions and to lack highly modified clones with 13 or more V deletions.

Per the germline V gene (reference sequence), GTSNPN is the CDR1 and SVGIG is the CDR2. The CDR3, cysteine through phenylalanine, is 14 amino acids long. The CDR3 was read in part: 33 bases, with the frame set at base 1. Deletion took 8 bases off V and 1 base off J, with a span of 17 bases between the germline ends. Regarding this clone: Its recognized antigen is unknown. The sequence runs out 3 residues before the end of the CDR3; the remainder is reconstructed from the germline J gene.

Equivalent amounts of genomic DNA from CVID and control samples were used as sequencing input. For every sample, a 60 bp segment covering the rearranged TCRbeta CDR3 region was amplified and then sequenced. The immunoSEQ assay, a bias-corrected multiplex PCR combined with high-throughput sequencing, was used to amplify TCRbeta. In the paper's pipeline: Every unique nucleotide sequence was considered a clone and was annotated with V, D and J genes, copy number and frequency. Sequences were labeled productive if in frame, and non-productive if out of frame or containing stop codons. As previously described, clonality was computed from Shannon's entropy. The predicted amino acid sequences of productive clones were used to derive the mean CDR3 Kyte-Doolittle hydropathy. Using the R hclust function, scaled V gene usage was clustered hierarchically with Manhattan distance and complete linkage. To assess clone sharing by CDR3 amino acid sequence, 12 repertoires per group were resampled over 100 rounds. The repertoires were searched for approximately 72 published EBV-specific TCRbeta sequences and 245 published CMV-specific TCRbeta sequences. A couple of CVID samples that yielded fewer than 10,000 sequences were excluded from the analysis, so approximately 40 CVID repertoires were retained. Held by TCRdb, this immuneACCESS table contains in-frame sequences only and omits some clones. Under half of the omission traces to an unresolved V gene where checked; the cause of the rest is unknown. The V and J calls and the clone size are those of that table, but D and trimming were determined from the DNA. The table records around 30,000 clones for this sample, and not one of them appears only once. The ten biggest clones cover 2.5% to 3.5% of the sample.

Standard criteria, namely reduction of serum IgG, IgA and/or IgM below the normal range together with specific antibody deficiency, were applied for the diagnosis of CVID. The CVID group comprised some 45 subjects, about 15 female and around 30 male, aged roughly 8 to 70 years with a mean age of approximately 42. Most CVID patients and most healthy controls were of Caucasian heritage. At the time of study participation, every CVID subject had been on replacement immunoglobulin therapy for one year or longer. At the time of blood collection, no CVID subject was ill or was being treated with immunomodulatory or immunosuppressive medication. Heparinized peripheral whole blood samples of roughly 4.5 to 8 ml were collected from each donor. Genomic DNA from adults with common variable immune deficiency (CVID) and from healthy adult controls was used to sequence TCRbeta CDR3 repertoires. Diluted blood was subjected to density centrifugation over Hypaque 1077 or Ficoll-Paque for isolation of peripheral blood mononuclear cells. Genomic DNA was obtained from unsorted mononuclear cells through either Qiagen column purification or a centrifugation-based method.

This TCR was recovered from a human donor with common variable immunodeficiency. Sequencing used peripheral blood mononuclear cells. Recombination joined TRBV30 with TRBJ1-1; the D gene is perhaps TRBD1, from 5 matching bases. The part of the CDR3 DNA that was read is TGTGCCCCGACGGGGGGGGTCGGGAACACTGAA. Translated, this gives CAPTGGVGNTE. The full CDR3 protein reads CAPTGGVGNTEAFF.